The rows below give T cell receptor beta chains drawn from one sample of a study of T-cell reconstitution after alpha-beta-depleted transplantation in children. TCRdb re-analysed the PCR reads in MiXCR, keeping a single row per CDR3 protein. The table lists about 460,000 distinct CDR3 sequences, roughly 11% of them singletons. The sample here was PBMCs, mostly from graft donor cells, taken 180 days after TCRalphabeta/CD19-depleted stem cell transplant. Source of these receptors: a female patient aged 2 to 10 who had a stem cell transplant for aplastic anemia, so the T cells may come from the graft donor. The CDR3 runs from the conserved cysteine through the conserved F or W. A D gene is named only where the DNA matches it firmly. Not all rows give a size; the values are once, few, many and, for expanded clones, a class.

d_gene,v_gene,j_gene,abundance,CDR3aa,CDR3nt
-,TRBV7-2,TRBJ1-1,-,CASSLKFRGSEAFF,TGTGCCAGCAGCTTAAAGTTTAGGGGGTCTGAAGCTTTCTTT
-,TRBV12-3/TRBV12-4,TRBJ2-6,many,CATQTGGSGANVLTF,TGTGCCACCCAAACAGGAGGCTCTGGGGCCAACGTCCTGACTTTC
-,TRBV29-1,TRBJ2-5,few,CSVGSRGVRETQYF,TGCAGCGTTGGAAGTCGAGGGGTCAGGGAGACCCAGTACTTC
-,TRBV29-1,TRBJ2-7,few,CSVGHRAYEQYF,TGCAGCGTTGGACACCGCGCCTACGAGCAGTACTTC
-,TRBV7-9,TRBJ1-2,-,CATTGANYGYTF,TGTGCCACCACTGGGGCTAACTATGGCTACACCTTC
TRBD1,TRBV5-1,TRBJ1-1,-,CASSLALGTGAINTEAFF,TGCGCCAGCAGCTTGGCCTTAGGGACAGGGGCGATTAACACTGAAGCTTTCTTT
TRBD1,TRBV2,TRBJ2-7,many,CASSVHRGYEQYF,TGTGCCAGCAGTGTACACAGGGGCTACGAGCAGTACTTC
TRBD2,TRBV12-3/TRBV12-4,TRBJ2-1,-,CASSPGLAGGPLQFF,TGTGCCAGCAGTCCGGGACTAGCGGGAGGGCCGTTGCAGTTCTTC
-,TRBV3-1,TRBJ1-5,-,CASSQAGVSQPQHF,TGTGCCAGCAGCCAAGCTGGGGTGTCGCAGCCCCAGCATTTT
-,TRBV7-2,TRBJ2-3,-,CASSLSGLATDTQYF,TGTGCCAGCAGCTTAAGTGGTCTCGCAACAGATACGCAGTATTTT
-,TRBV15,TRBJ2-7,few,CATSWDTREQYF,TGTGCCACCAGCTGGGACACGCGCGAGCAGTACTTC
-,TRBV2,TRBJ2-5,-,CASNPIQQETQYF,TGTGCCAGCAATCCGATCCAACAAGAGACCCAGTACTTC
-,TRBV24-1,TRBJ2-2,few,CATSEGLGSTGELFF,TGTGCCACCAGTGAAGGCCTTGGAAGCACCGGGGAGCTGTTTTTT
TRBD2,TRBV27,TRBJ2-3,-,CASSRGSSGLAGVGTDTQYF,TGTGCCAGCAGTCGTGGCTCTTCGGGACTAGCGGGAGTTGGCACAGATACGCAGTATTTT
-,TRBV6-5,TRBJ2-7,-,CASSYGMDNLAYEQYF,TGTGCCAGCAGTTACGGAATGGACAACCTCGCCTACGAGCAGTACTTC
TRBD1,TRBV12-3/TRBV12-4,TRBJ1-1,few,CASSLTGAAEAFF,TGTGCCAGCAGTCTCACAGGGGCGGCTGAAGCTTTCTTT
-,TRBV27,TRBJ2-7,many,CASSSPTGIWDEQYF,TGTGCCAGCAGTTCTCCTACTGGAATTTGGGACGAGCAGTACTTC
-,TRBV12-3/TRBV12-4,TRBJ1-1,many,CASTPGQPGTEAFF,TGTGCCAGCACCCCGGGACAACCGGGCACTGAAGCTTTCTTT
TRBD1,TRBV3-1,TRBJ2-7,-,CASSQRTGDWGQYF,TGTGCCAGCAGCCAAAGGACAGGGGACTGGGGGCAGTACTTC
TRBD2,TRBV11-2,TRBJ2-5,-,CASSLDAGTSGTLGSQETQYF,TGTGCCAGCAGCTTAGATGCCGGGACTAGCGGGACCTTGGGGAGCCAAGAGACCCAGTACTTC
TRBD1,TRBV29-1,TRBJ1-4,many,CSVRDSNEKLFF,TGCAGCGTTCGGGACAGTAATGAAAAACTGTTTTTT
TRBD1,TRBV27,TRBJ1-2,many,CASSTGQFPNYGYTF,TGTGCCAGCAGCACGGGACAGTTCCCTAACTATGGCTACACCTTC
-,TRBV12-3/TRBV12-4,TRBJ1-1,few,CASSFFSGAEAFF,TGTGCCAGCAGTTTTTTCAGCGGCGCTGAAGCTTTCTTT
TRBD2,TRBV20-1,TRBJ2-1,-,CSAALSGKTEQFF,TGCAGTGCTGCGTTGAGCGGGAAAACTGAGCAGTTCTTC
-,TRBV7-2,TRBJ1-6,many,CASSLESGYSPLHF,TGTGCCAGCAGCTTAGAATCGGGCTACTCACCCCTCCACTTT
-,TRBV12-3/TRBV12-4,TRBJ1-5,few,CASSPEPRPQHF,TGTGCCAGCAGTCCCGAGCCTCGGCCCCAGCATTTT
-,TRBV6-1,TRBJ2-2,few,CASIYGGVPTNTGELFF,TGTGCCAGCATCTACGGAGGGGTTCCCACGAACACCGGGGAGCTGTTTTTT